The T cell receptor (beta chain) described here comes from a study of cytomegalovirus exposure and HLA in healthy donors. Study results and caveats: About 87% or about 30% of the time was how often most TCR beta V segments were productive, according to an earlier analysis. One variant, a missense change in DCLRE1C, was linked in a later analysis to TCR beta V- and J-gene trimming.

PCR primers comprised 60 Vbeta and 13 Jbeta primers. Study processing details: Counted up in a later analysis, unique TCR beta chains came to about 80 million, with 9.5 million to 13 million shared. Some clones are missing from TCRdb's copy, which holds only in-frame ones; the method was immunoSEQ multiplex PCR. The DNA was the basis for D and trimming; V, J and clone size are from that table. The sample lists about 250,000 clones; just over 70% were seen once. The CDR3 is made up of 15 amino acids. Germline CDR1 reads SEHNR; CDR2 reads FQNEAQ (reference sequence). Trimming removed 5 bases from V and 1 base from J, with 15 bases in between. Details on this clone: The antigen is not known.

The chain uses TRBV7-9 and TRBJ2-7, with D perhaps matching TRBD1 (5 bases). This sequence was found in a female donor in good health and CMV-seronegative. Sample: PBMCs. CDR3 coding DNA: TGTGCCAGCAGCCCAGAAACGGACAAATCCTACGAGCAGTACTTC. Its translation is CASSPETDKSYEQYF.